The 5 T cell receptor beta chains below were found in one sample sequenced in a study of blood T cell repertoires in COVID-19. Method: immunoSEQ multiplex PCR; TCRdb's copy keeps in-frame clones and lacks some. Of about 270,000 clones listed, 86% are singletons. Material for sequencing was peripheral blood. The receptors were gathered from an older woman who had recovered from COVID-19.

The rearrangement links TRBV5-1 to TRBJ2-3; 14 nucleotides agree with TRBD2. Germline V gives CDR1 SGHRS, CDR2 YFSETQ. V lost 4 bases and J lost 10; bases outside the gene matches: 17. This CDR3 spans 18 amino acids. CDR3 protein: CASSPNPSTSGGASAQYF. CDR3 coding DNA: TGCGCCAGCAGCCCGAACCCATCGACTAGCGGGGGGGCCTCCGCGCAGTATTTT.

This clone has just one count. The chain couples TRBV11-3 to TRBJ2-2; no clear D gene. The CDR3 is made up of 13 amino acids. The germline V gene has CDR1 SGHNT and CDR2 YENEEA. The ends were cut back, 1 base at V and 6 bases at J, with 6 bases in the middle. CDR3 sequence (DNA): TGTGCCAGCAGCTTAGGGTCGGCCGGGGAGCTGTTTTTT. Protein sequence: CASSLGSAGELFF. The complete variable domain, with remaining parts taken from reference TRBV11-3 and TRBJ2-2, reads EAGVVQSPRYKIIEKKQPVAFWCNPISGHNTLYWYLQNLGQGPELLIRYENEEAVDDSQLPKDRFSAERLKGVDSTLKIQPAELGDSAVYLCASSLGSAGELFFGEGSRLTVL.

J is TRBJ2-2 and V is TRBV5-1; a weak D match, TRBD2 (6 bases). CDR1 is SGHRS and CDR2 is YFSETQ in the germline V gene. The CDR3 runs to 15 residues. The ends were cut back, 0 bases at V and 0 bases at J, with 6 bases in the middle. CDR3 region: CASSLAGANTGELFF. The CDR3 nucleotides read TGCGCCAGCAGCTTGGCGGGGGCGAACACCGGGGAGCTGTTTTTT.

This clone has more than one count but fewer than ten. This sequence joins TRBV28 and TRBJ1-5, with D perhaps TRBD1 (6 bases). CDR1 and CDR2 from the germline V gene are MDHEN and SYDVKM. Trimming pared 4 bases from V and 5 bases from J, leaving 18 bases between. The CDR3 has 16 residues. The CDR3 bases are TGTGCCAGCAGTTCTCCCGGGCGGGGGGGGCATCAGCCCCAGCATTTT. Amino acid sequence: CASSSPGRGGHQPQHF.

The chain joins TRBV2 to TRBJ1-5; 7 positions agree with TRBD1. The germline CDR1 and CDR2 sequences are SNHLY and FYNNEI. The CDR3 is 15 amino acids. Trimming removed 6 bases from V and 4 bases from J; junction bases left unmatched: 9. CDR3: CASSPDRAANQPQHF. CDR3 sequence (DNA): TGTGCCAGCAGCCCCGACAGGGCCGCTAATCAGCCCCAGCATTTT.